Below, 10 T cell receptor beta chains from the same sample are listed, as sequenced in a study of T cells expressing NK-cell markers (TCRdb year 2020). Libraries were prepared through 5' RACE. Sequencing was performed on an Illumina HiSeq 2000. Through TCRdb reprocessing, the reads give one entry per CDR3 protein sequence; DNA is omitted. This sample's table lists fewer than 400,000 distinct CDR3 sequences. The top ten clonotypes cover about 5.2% of the sample. The sequenced sample consisted of blood T cells: a sorted CD56 or NKG2C T cell subset, CD4+ or CD8+ T cells, or bulk PBMC T cells (not recorded which). These receptors were taken from a man aged 18 to 69 in good health.

The chain has TRBV12-3 or TRBV12-4 and TRBJ1-2; TCRdb's assignment of TRBD1 cannot be checked, as there is no DNA. The CDR3 loop spans 12 amino acids. CDR3 residues: CASRLAEGAYTF.

This rearrangement joins TRBV12-3 or TRBV12-4 to TRBJ2-1; the D gene TCRdb calls, TRBD2, cannot be checked with no DNA. CDR3 length: 14 amino acids. The CDR3 sequence: CASSLGGGAGEQFF.

This sequence joins TRBV27 and TRBJ1-2. CDR3 length: 12 amino acids. From germline, CDR1 is MNHEY and CDR2 SMNVEV (reference sequence). The chain's CDR3 is CASRYTAGGYTF.

This rearrangement joins TRBV7-9 to TRBJ1-2. The CDR3 consists of 11 residues. Germline loops: CDR1 SEHNR, CDR2 FQNEAQ (reference sequence). CDR3 in amino acids: CASSHDRGYTF. Looking up the rest from reference TRBV7-9 and TRBJ1-2 gives the full variable domain: DTGVSQNPRHKITKRGQNVTFRCDPISEHNRLYWYRQTLGQGPEFLTYFQNEAQLEKSRLLSDRFSAERPKGSFSTLEIQRTEQGDSAMYLCASSHDRGYTFGSGTRLTVV.

This chain connects TRBV20-1 to TRBJ2-7; TCRdb's D call of TRBD1 is untestable without DNA. The CDR3 is 16 amino acids. Per germline, CDR1 DFQATT and CDR2 SNEGSKA (reference sequence). CDR3 sequence: CSARGDGGGLSYEQYF.

The V gene is TRBV7-6, the J gene TRBJ1-5. Germline V gene lookup returns CDR1 SGHVS and CDR2 FNYEAQ. The CDR3 runs to 16 residues. The CDR3 spells CASSLVGGISNQPQHF.

J is TRBJ2-1 and V is TRBV3-1; TCRdb proposes TRBD1, but this gene call is untestable without DNA. The CDR3 consists of 12 residues. Germline V CDR1 and CDR2: LGHDT, YNNKEL (reference sequence). The CDR3 loop reads CASSRGGLEQFF.

This sequence joins TRBV5-1 and TRBJ2-1; the TRBD2 assignment by TCRdb is unverifiable without DNA. CDR3 length: 15 residues. CDR1 is SGHRS, CDR2 YFSETQ, per germline. The CDR3 loop reads CASKILERGGNEQFF.

The V and J genes are TRBV4-1 and TRBJ1-5; TCRdb selects TRBD1, and the lack of DNA leaves this call unchecked. This CDR3 is 15 amino acids long. Looked up from germline, CDR1 is MGHRA and CDR2 is YSYEKL. The chain's CDR3 is CASSQVGTGGQPQHF.

CDR3 sequence reads: CASSQNRQGNYGYTF. The chain links TRBV5-1 to TRBJ1-2; as DNA is missing, the TRBD1 call by TCRdb cannot be tested. CDR1 is SGHRS and CDR2 is YFSETQ in the germline V gene. The CDR3 sequence is 15 residues long.